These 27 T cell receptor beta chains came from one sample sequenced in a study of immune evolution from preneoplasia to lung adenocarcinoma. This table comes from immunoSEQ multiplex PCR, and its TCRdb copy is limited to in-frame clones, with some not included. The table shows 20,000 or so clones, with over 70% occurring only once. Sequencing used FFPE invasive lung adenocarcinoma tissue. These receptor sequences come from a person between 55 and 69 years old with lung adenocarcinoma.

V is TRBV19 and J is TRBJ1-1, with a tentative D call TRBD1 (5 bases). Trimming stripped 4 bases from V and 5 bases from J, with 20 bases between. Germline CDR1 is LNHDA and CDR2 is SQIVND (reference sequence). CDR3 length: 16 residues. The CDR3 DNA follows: TGTGCCAGTAGTACCGGCGGGACGAGGGTAAAAACTGAAGCTTTCTTT. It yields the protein CASSTGGTRVKTEAFF. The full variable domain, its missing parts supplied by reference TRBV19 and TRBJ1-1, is DGGITQSPKYLFRKEGQNVTLSCEQNLNHDAMYWYRQDPGQGLRLIYYSQIVNDFQKGDIAEGYSVSREKKESFPLTVTSAQKNPTAFYLCASSTGGTRVKTEAFFGQGTRLTVV.

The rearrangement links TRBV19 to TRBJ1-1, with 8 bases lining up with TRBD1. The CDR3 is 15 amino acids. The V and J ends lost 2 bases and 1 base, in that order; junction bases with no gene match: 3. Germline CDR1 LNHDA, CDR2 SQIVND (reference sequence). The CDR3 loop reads CASSINQGANTEAFF. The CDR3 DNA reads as TGTGCCAGTAGTATAAACCAGGGGGCGAACACTGAAGCTTTCTTT.

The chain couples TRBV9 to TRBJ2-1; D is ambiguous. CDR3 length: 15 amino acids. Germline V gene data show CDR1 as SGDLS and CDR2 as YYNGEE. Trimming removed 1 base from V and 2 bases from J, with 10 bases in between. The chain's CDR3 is CASSVLAGTYNEQFF. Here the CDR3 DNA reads TGTGCCAGCAGCGTACTGGCAGGAACCTACAATGAGCAGTTCTTC.

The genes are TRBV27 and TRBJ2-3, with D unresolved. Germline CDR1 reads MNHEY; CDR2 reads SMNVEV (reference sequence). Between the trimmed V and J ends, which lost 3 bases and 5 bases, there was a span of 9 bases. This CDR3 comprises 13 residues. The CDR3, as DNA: TGTGCCAGCAGTTTTGGGATGCTAGATACGCAGTATTTT. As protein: CASSFGMLDTQYF.

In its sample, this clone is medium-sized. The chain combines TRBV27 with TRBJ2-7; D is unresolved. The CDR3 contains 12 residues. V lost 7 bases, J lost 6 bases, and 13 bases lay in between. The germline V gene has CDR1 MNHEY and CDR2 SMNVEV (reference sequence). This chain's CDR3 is CASKNLVGEQYF. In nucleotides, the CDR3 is TGTGCCAGCAAGAACCTGGTGGGCGAGCAGTACTTC.

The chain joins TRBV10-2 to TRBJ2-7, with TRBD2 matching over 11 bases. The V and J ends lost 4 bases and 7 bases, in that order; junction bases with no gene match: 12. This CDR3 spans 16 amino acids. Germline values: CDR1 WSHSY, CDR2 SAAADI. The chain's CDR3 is CASSVRGGGLAAEQYF. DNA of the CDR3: TGCGCCAGCAGTGTCAGAGGAGGGGGACTAGCGGCTGAGCAGTACTTC.

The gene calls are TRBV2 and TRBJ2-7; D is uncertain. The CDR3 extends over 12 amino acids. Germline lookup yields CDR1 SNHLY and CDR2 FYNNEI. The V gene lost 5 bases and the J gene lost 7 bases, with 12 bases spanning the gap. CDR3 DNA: TGTGCCAGCAGTCGTTTAATAGGGGAGCAGTACTTC. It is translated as CASSRLIGEQYF.

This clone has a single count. The CDR3 is CASSLPGAGNTIYF. In nucleotides, the CDR3 is TGTGCCAGCAGCTTGCCAGGGGCTGGAAACACCATATATTTT. The chain uses TRBV5-4 and TRBJ1-3, with D maybe TRBD1 (6 bases). With 1 base removed from V and 2 bases from J, the gap between germline ends came to 7 bases. Germline V gene lookup returns CDR1 SGHNT and CDR2 YYREEE (reference sequence). This CDR3 is 14 amino acids long.

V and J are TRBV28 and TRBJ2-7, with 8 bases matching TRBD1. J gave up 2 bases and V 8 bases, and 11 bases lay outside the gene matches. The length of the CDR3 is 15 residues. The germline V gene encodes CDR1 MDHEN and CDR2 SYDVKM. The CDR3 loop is CASFKEGTGTYEQYF. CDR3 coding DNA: TGTGCCAGCTTCAAAGAAGGGACAGGTACCTACGAGCAGTACTTC. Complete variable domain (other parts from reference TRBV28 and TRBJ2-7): DVKVTQSSRYLVKRTGEKVFLECVQDMDHENMFWYRQDPGLGLRLIYFSYDVKMKEKGDIPEGYSVSREKKERFSLILESASTNQTSMYLCASFKEGTGTYEQYFGPGTRLTVT.

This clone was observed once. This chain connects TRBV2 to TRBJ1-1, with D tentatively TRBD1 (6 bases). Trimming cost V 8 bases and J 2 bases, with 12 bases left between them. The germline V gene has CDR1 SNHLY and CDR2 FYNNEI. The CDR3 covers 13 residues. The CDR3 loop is CASLRQANTEAFF. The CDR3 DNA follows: TGTGCCAGCTTAAGACAGGCCAACACTGAAGCTTTCTTT.

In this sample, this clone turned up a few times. The CDR3 sequence: CASSSSRVSSYEQYF. The CDR3, as DNA: TGTGCCAGCAGCTCATCCAGGGTTAGCTCCTACGAGCAGTACTTC. The rearrangement uses TRBV5-5 and TRBJ2-7; D may be TRBD1 (5 bases). The CDR3 runs to 15 residues. V lost 3 bases to trimming and J lost 0 bases, with 13 bases between them. Germline V lookup: CDR1 SGHKS, CDR2 YYEKEE (reference sequence).

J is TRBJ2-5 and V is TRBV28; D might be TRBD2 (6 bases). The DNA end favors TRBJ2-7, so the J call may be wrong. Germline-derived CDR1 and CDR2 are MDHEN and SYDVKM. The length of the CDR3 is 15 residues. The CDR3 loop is CASSFWGEQGYEQYF. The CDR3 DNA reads TGTGCCAGCAGTTTTTGGGGGGAACAAGGCTACGAGCAGTACTTC.

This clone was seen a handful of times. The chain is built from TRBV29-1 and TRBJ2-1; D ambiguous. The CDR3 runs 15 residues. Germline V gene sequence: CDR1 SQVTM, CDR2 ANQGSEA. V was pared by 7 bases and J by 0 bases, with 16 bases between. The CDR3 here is CSARPGFRSYNEQFF. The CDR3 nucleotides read TGCAGCGCCCGCCCGGGCTTCCGCTCCTACAATGAGCAGTTCTTC.

The CDR3 sequence: CASSLVTEAFF. In nucleotides, the CDR3 is TGTGCCAGCAGCTTAGTCACTGAAGCTTTCTTT. V gene TRBV11-2 combines with J gene TRBJ1-1; D is uncertain. CDR1 is SGHAT and CDR2 is FQNNGV in the germline V gene. V lost 1 base and J lost 4, with 1 base in between. The CDR3 spans 11 residues.

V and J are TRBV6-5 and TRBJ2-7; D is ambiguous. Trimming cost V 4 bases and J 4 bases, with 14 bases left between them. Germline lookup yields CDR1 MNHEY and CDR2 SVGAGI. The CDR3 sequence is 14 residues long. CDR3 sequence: CASSSHAASYEQYF. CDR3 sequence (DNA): TGTGCCAGCAGTTCCCACGCGGCGTCATACGAGCAGTACTTC.

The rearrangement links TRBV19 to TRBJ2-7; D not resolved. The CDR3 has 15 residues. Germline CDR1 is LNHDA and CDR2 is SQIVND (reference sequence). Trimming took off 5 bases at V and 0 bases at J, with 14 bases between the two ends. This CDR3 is CASSPDGRSSYEQYF. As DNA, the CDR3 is TGTGCCAGTAGTCCGGACGGACGCTCCTCCTACGAGCAGTACTTC.

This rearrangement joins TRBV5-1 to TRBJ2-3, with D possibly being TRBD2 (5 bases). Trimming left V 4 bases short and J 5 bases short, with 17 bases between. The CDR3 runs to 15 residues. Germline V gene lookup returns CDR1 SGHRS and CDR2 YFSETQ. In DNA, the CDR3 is TGCGCCAGCAGCGCACTACTAGGCGAGGGAGATACGCAGTATTTT. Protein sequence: CASSALLGEGDTQYF.

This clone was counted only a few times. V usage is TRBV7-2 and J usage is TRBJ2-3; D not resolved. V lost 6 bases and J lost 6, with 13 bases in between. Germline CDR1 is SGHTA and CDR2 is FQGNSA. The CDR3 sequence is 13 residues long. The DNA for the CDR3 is TGTGCCAGCAGTCTCCAGTTTGGGGATACGCAGTATTTT. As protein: CASSLQFGDTQYF. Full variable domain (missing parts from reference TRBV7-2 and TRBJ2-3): GAGVSQSPSNKVTEKGKDVELRCDPISGHTALYWYRQSLGQGLEFLIYFQGNSAPDKSGLPSDRFSAERTGGSVSTLTIQRTQQEDSAVYLCASSLQFGDTQYFGPGTRLTVL.

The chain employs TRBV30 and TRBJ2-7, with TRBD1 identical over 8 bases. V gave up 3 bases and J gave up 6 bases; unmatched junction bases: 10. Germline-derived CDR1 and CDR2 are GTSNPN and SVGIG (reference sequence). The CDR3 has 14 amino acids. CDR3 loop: CAWSPSRQGPEQYF. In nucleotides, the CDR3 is TGTGCCTGGAGCCCCTCGCGACAGGGGCCCGAGCAGTACTTC.

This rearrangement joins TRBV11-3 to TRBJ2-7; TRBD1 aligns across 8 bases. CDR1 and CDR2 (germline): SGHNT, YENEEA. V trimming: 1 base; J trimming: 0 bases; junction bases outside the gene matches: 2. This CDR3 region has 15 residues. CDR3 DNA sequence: TGTGCCAGCAGCTTAGGCAGGGGGCCCTCCTACGAGCAGTACTTC. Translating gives CASSLGRGPSYEQYF.

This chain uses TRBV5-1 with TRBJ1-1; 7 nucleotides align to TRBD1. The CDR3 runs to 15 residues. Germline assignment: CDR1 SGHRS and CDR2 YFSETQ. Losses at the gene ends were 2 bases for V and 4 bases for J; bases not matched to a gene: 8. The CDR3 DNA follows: TGCGCCAGCAGCTTTTACCCACAGGGGAGCACTGAAGCTTTCTTT. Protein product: CASSFYPQGSTEAFF.

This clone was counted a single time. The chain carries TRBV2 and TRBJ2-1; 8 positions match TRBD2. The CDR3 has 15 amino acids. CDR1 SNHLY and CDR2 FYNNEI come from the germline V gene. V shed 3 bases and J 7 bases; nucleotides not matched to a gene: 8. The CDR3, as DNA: TGTGCCAGCAGTGAGGCCCGTTCGGGGGGGAATGAGCAGTTCTTC. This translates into CASSEARSGGNEQFF.

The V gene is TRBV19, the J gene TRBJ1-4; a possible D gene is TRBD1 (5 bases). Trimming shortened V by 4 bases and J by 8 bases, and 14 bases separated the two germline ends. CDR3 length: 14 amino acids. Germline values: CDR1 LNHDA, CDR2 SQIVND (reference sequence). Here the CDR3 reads CASSTPGSGEKLFF. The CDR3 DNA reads TGTGCCAGTAGTACCCCAGGGTCCGGCGAAAAACTGTTTTTT.

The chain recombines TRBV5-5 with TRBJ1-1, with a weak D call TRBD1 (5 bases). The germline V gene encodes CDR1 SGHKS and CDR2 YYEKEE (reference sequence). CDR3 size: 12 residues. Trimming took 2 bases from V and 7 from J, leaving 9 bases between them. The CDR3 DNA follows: TGTGCCAGCAGCTTAGGGACTCATGAAGCTTTCTTT. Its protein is CASSLGTHEAFF.

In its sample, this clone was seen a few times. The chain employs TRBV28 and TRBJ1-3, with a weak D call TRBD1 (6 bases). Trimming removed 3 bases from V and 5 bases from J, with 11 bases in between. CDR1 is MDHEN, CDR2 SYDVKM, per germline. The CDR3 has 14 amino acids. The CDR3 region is CASSFRDKRNTIYF. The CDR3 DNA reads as TGTGCCAGCAGTTTTAGGGACAAAAGAAACACCATATATTTT.

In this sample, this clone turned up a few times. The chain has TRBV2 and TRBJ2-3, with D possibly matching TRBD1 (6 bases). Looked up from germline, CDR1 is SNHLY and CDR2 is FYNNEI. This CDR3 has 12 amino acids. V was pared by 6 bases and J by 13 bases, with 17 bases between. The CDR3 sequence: CASSGQTEEKYF. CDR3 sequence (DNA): TGTGCCAGCAGCGGACAGACCGAAGAGAAGTATTTT.

CDR3 DNA: TGTGCCAGCTCACCTGGGGACACCTACTCTGGGGCCAACGTCCTGACTTTC. Translation: CASSPGDTYSGANVLTF. J is TRBJ2-6 and V is TRBV18; tentatively, D is TRBD1 (6 bases). The germline CDR1 and CDR2 sequences are KGHSH and LQKENI. The ends were cut back, 3 bases at V and 0 bases at J, with 12 bases in the middle. The CDR3 totals 17 residues. Variable domain in full (rest from reference TRBV18 and TRBJ2-6): NAGVMQNPRHLVRRRGQEARLRCSPMKGHSHVYWYRQLPEEGLKFMVYLQKENIIDESGMPKERFSAEFPKEGPSILRIQQVVRGDSAAYFCASSPGDTYSGANVLTFGAGSRLTVL.